The next 20 T cell receptor beta chains were all read from a single sample in a study of CD8 T cells in Susac syndrome. RNA, at roughly 0.45 to 1 ug, was reverse transcribed with random hexamers. TCRdb re-analysed the immunoSEQ multiplex PCR reads in MiXCR, keeping a single row per CDR3 protein. The table has about 190,000 distinct CDR3 sequences, 95% seen once. Sequencing used CD4+ T cells from PBMCs. These receptors were obtained from a human donor with Susac syndrome.

The chain couples TRBV7-9 to TRBJ2-7, with TRBD1 identical over 8 bases. Germline CDR1 is SEHNR and CDR2 is FQNEAQ (reference sequence). Trimming removed 8 bases from V and 2 bases from J; junction bases left unmatched: 5. The CDR3 is 13 residues long. DNA for the CDR3: TGTGCCAGCGGAGGACAGGGCCCCTACGAGCAGTACTTC. Its protein product is CASGGQGPYEQYF.

The chain is built from TRBV5-6 and TRBJ1-6; unclear D gene. CDR3 length: 14 amino acids. V was clipped by 1 base and J by 5 bases, with 7 bases between them. Germline values: CDR1 SGHDT, CDR2 YYEEEE. Here the CDR3 DNA reads TGTGCCAGCAGCTTGAGCAGGAATAATTCACCCCTCCACTTT. It encodes CASSLSRNNSPLHF.

This chain links TRBV29-1 with TRBJ1-3; maybe TRBD1 (5 bases). The V gene lost 4 bases and the J gene lost 1 base, with 14 bases spanning the gap. Germline lookup yields CDR1 SQVTM and CDR2 ANQGSEA. This CDR3 comprises 15 residues. DNA of the CDR3: TGCAGCGTTGCCCGTGACAGAGGGTCTGGAAACACCATATATTTT. It codes for CSVARDRGSGNTIYF.

The gene calls are TRBV12-5 and TRBJ2-7, with unresolved D. Germline V CDR1 and CDR2: LGHNT, FRNRAP. The CDR3 spans 11 residues. V lost 6 bases and J 9 bases, leaving 12 bases between the germline ends. This chain's CDR3 is CASGPTEAQYF. The CDR3 DNA reads TGTGCTAGTGGCCCCACCGAGGCGCAGTACTTC.

The chain employs TRBV4-2 and TRBJ2-2; possibly TRBD1 or TRBD2 for D (5 bases each). The CDR3 totals 16 residues. In germline, CDR1 is LGHNA, CDR2 YNFKEQ. V was cut by 2 bases and J by 0 bases, with 10 bases left in between. The CDR3 is CASSQLGTANTGELFF. In DNA, the CDR3 is TGTGCCAGCAGCCAATTGGGGACCGCGAACACCGGGGAGCTGTTTTTT.

The chain is built from TRBV29-1 and TRBJ2-7; TRBD1 might be the D (6 bases). From germline, CDR1 is SQVTM and CDR2 ANQGSEA. Between the trimmed V and J ends, which lost 6 bases and 4 bases, there was a span of 19 bases. This CDR3 comprises 14 residues. CDR3 region: CSVLQQGAPYEQYF. As DNA, the CDR3 is TGCAGCGTCCTCCAACAGGGTGCACCGTACGAGCAGTACTTC.

This chain uses TRBV5-1 with TRBJ1-2; D perhaps matches TRBD1 (5 bases). This CDR3 region has 14 residues. Germline CDR1 reads SGHRS; CDR2 reads YFSETQ. V was clipped by 5 bases and J by 6 bases, with 17 bases between them. The chain's CDR3 is CASSIYDSVDGYTF. The CDR3, as DNA: TGCGCCAGCAGTATCTACGACAGCGTGGATGGCTACACCTTC.

The chain combines TRBV7-2 with TRBJ1-5, with TRBD1 as a possible D gene (5 bases). Trimming removed 3 bases from V and 7 bases from J, with 13 bases in between. The germline V gene encodes CDR1 SGHTA and CDR2 FQGNSA. The CDR3 has 14 amino acids. CDR3 residues: CASSFGSGYQPQHF. CDR3 nucleotide sequence: TGTGCCAGCAGCTTTGGGTCAGGGTACCAGCCCCAGCATTTT.

This chain connects TRBV30 to TRBJ1-1; D not certain. Germline assignment: CDR1 GTSNPN and CDR2 SVGIG (reference sequence). This CDR3 has 12 residues. The ends were cut back, 1 base at V and 2 bases at J, with 5 bases in the middle. The CDR3 here is CAWSGPNTEAFF. The CDR3 DNA sequence: TGTGCCTGGAGTGGCCCCAACACTGAAGCTTTCTTT.

This clonotype was counted between two and nine times. The CDR3 loop is CASSPTTSTDTQYF. The CDR3 nucleotides are TGCGCCAGCAGTCCAACAACTAGCACAGATACGCAGTATTTT. The V call is TRBV5-1, the J call TRBJ2-3; D ambiguous. Germline V gene lookup returns CDR1 SGHRS and CDR2 YFSETQ. The CDR3 contains 14 residues. V lost 5 bases and J lost 0, with 10 bases in between. Supplemented by reference TRBV5-1 and TRBJ2-3, the full variable domain reads KAGVTQTPRYLIKTRGQQVTLSCSPISGHRSVSWYQQTPGQGLQFLFEYFSETQRNKGNFPGRFSGRQFSNSRSEMNVSTLELGDSALYLCASSPTTSTDTQYFGPGTRLTVL.

This clonotype was counted once. This sequence joins TRBV20-1 and TRBJ1-5; the D gene is possibly TRBD1 (5 bases). Germline V gene sequence: CDR1 DFQATT, CDR2 SNEGSKA (reference sequence). The V end lost 6 bases, the J end lost 1 base, and 19 bases lay between the germline ends. The CDR3 consists of 16 residues. The chain's CDR3 is CSAQKEGRGSNQPQHF. CDR3 nucleotides: TGCAGTGCCCAGAAGGAGGGACGGGGGAGCAATCAGCCCCAGCATTTT.

The chain employs TRBV27 and TRBJ2-7; D is possibly TRBD2 (5 bases). The V and J ends lost 6 bases and 6 bases respectively, with 15 bases between them. The CDR3 is made up of 13 amino acids. From germline, CDR1 is MNHEY and CDR2 SMNVEV (reference sequence). The CDR3 sequence: CASSQLEGAEQYF. The CDR3, as DNA: TGTGCCAGCAGCCAACTCGAGGGCGCCGAGCAGTACTTC.

The rearrangement links TRBV6-1 to TRBJ2-3, with 12 bases identical to TRBD2. In germline, CDR1 is MNHNS, CDR2 SASEGT. The CDR3 consists of 16 residues. Trimming at V came to 6 bases and at J to 5 bases, leaving 9 bases not matched to a gene. The CDR3, as DNA: TGTGCCAGCAGGCGTCTAGCGGGGGGGCCAGGAGATACGCAGTATTTT. Translated, it gives CASRRLAGGPGDTQYF.

J is TRBJ1-1 and V is TRBV27; 8 positions agree with TRBD1. Per germline, CDR1 MNHEY and CDR2 SMNVEV (reference sequence). The CDR3 consists of 14 residues. The ends lost 7 bases at V and 7 bases at J; junction bases unmatched: 11. CDR3 in DNA: TGTGCCAGCACTTCCCGGACAGGGTTCGGTGAAGCTTTCTTT. Amino acid sequence: CASTSRTGFGEAFF.

The V gene is TRBV27, the J gene TRBJ2-1, with unresolved D. Germline lookup yields CDR1 MNHEY and CDR2 SMNVEV (reference sequence). V lost 2 bases to trimming and J lost 0 bases, with 5 bases between them. The CDR3 contains 14 residues. The chain's CDR3 is CASSLKDSYNEQFF. As DNA, the CDR3 is TGTGCCAGCAGTTTAAAAGACTCCTACAATGAGCAGTTCTTC.

J is TRBJ2-1 and V is TRBV20-1, with D uncertain. There are 12 residues in the CDR3. With 3 bases removed from V and 10 bases from J, the gap between germline ends came to 13 bases. CDR1 DFQATT and CDR2 SNEGSKA come from the germline V gene (reference sequence). CDR3 in amino acids: CSAREFPGEQFF. CDR3 in DNA: TGCAGTGCTAGGGAGTTCCCCGGGGAGCAGTTCTTC.

The V gene is TRBV29-1, the J gene TRBJ2-1; D gene uncertain. The CDR3 is 12 amino acids. Trimming removed 4 bases from V and 5 bases from J, with 9 bases in between. The germline CDR1 and CDR2 sequences are SQVTM and ANQGSEA. The CDR3 here is CSVVFRNNEQFF. The CDR3 nucleotides are TGCAGCGTTGTATTTCGGAACAATGAGCAGTTCTTC.

The rearrangement links TRBV20-1 to TRBJ1-2; D gene ambiguous. Trimming cost V 0 bases and J 0 bases, with 8 bases left between them. The CDR3 runs to 14 residues. Germline V gene lookup returns CDR1 DFQATT and CDR2 SNEGSKA (reference sequence). CDR3 region: CSARDRIANYGYTF. DNA of the CDR3: TGCAGTGCTAGAGACAGGATAGCTAACTATGGCTACACCTTC.

The V and J genes are TRBV3-1 and TRBJ2-3; TRBD2 might be the D (6 bases). Germline loops: CDR1 LGHDT, CDR2 YNNKEL (reference sequence). The V end lost 4 bases, the J end lost 6 bases, and 14 bases lay between the germline ends. The length of the CDR3 is 14 residues. CDR3 residues: CASSLRAGLDTQYF. The CDR3 region has the DNA TGTGCCAGCAGCCTCCGGGCGGGGTTGGATACGCAGTATTTT.

The genes are TRBV20-1 and TRBJ1-2; 9 bases map to TRBD1. The CDR3 is 14 residues long. V shed 5 bases and J 4 bases; nucleotides not matched to a gene: 8. Per the germline V gene, CDR1 is DFQATT and CDR2 is SNEGSKA (reference sequence). CDR3 bases: TGCAGTGCTCGTCCCGGGACAGGGATCTATGGCTACACCTTC. Encoded protein: CSARPGTGIYGYTF.